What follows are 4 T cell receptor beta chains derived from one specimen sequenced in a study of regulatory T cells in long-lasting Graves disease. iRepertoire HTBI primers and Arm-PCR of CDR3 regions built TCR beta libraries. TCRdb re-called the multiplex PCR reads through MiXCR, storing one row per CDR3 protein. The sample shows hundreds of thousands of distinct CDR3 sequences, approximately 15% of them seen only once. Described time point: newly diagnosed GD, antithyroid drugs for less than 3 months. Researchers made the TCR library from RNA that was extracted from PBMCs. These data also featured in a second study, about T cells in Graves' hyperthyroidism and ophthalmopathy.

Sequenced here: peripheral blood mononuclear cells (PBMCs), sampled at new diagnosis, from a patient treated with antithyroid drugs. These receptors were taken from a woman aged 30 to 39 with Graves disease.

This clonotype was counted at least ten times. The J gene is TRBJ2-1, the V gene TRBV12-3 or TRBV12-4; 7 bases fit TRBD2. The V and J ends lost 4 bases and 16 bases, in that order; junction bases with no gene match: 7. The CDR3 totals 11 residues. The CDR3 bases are TGTGCCAGCAGTTCGGGACTAACTGCATTCTTC. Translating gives CASSSGLTAFF.

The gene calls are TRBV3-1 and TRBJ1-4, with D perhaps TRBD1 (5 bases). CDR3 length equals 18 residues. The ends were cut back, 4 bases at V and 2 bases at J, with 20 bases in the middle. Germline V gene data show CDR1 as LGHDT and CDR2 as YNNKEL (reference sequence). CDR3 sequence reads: CASSRIPTVIGTNEKLFF. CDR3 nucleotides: TGTGCCAGCAGCCGTATCCCGACAGTGATAGGGACTAATGAAAAACTGTTTTTT.

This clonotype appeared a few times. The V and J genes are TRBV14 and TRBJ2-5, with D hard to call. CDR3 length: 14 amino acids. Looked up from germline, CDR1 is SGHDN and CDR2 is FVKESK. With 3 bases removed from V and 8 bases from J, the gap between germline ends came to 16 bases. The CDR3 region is CASSHNGAKSTQYF. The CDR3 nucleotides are TGTGCCAGCAGCCACAACGGCGCCAAGAGTACCCAGTACTTC.

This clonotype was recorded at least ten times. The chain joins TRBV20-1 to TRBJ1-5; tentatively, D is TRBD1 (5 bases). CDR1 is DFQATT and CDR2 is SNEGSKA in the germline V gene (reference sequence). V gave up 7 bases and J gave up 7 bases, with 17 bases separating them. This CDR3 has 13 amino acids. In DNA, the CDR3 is TGCAGTGGGTCCGACATTAAGGGGCAGCCCCAGCATTTT. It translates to CSGSDIKGQPQHF.